One and the same sample provided the 3 T cell receptor beta chains below, sequenced in a study of response to subunit inactivated influenza vaccine. From the RT-PCR reads, TCRdb called clonotypes with MiXCR, one entry per CDR3 protein. Of 550,000 to 600,000 distinct CDR3 sequences in the sample, 12% were seen once. Sequencing used PBMCs from blood, obtained on the day of vaccination. The receptors were gathered from a man in his fifties or sixties who received an inactivated influenza vaccine.

This rearrangement joins TRBV6-2 or TRBV6-3 to TRBJ1-6, with 9 bases fitting TRBD1. Germline assignment: CDR1 MNHEY and CDR2 SVGEGT. J was trimmed by 9 bases and V by 7 bases; bases with no gene match: 7. CDR3 length equals 14 residues. The CDR3 bases are TGTGCCAGCACCAGGACAGGGGAGGGTTCACCCCTCCACTTT. This encodes CASTRTGEGSPLHF.

CDR3 protein: CASTTLGGQTGELFF. The CDR3 bases are TGTGCCAGCACCACCCTAGGGGGGCAGACCGGGGAGCTGTTTTTT. The rearrangement links TRBV27 to TRBJ2-2; the D gene could be TRBD1 or TRBD2 (6 bases each). This CDR3 is built from 15 residues. Germline CDR1 MNHEY, CDR2 SMNVEV (reference sequence). Trimming removed 7 bases at V and 5 bases at J, with 17 bases between.

Notes on this clonotype: A read error is possible here, since a much larger clone lies one base away. The chain has TRBV5-4 and TRBJ2-7; possibly TRBD2 for D (5 bases). Germline assignment: CDR1 SGHNT and CDR2 YYREEE (reference sequence). This CDR3 is 16 amino acids long. V was pared by 0 bases and J by 4 bases, with 17 bases between. The chain's CDR3 is CASSLDGGWAFYEQYF. The CDR3 DNA is TGTGCCAGCAGCTTGGACGGCGGGTGGGCCTTTTACGAGCAGTACTTC.